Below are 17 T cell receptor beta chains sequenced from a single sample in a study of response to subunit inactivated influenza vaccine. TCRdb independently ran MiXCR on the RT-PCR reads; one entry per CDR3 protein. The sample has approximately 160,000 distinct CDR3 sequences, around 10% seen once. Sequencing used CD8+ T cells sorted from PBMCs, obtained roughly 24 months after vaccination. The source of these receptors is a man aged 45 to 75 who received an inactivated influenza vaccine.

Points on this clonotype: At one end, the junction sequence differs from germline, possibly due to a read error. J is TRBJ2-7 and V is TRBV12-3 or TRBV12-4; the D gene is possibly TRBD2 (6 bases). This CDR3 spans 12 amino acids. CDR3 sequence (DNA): TGTGCCAGCAGTTCACTAGCTTACGAGCGGTACTTC. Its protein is CASSSLAYERYF.

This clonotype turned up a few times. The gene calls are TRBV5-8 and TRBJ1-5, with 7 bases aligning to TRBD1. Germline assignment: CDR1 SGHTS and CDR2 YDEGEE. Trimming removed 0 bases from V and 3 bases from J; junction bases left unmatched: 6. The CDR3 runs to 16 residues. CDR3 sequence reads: CASSLEQGQFNQPQHF. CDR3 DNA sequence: TGTGCCAGCAGCTTGGAACAGGGGCAATTCAATCAGCCCCAGCATTTT.

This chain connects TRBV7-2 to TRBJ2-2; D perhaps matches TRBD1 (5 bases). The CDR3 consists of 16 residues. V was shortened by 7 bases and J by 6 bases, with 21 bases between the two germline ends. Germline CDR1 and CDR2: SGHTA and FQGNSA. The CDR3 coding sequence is TGTGCCAGCATCGTGGGGCCATCCAAGTATCCCGGGGAGCTGTTTTTT. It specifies CASIVGPSKYPGELFF.

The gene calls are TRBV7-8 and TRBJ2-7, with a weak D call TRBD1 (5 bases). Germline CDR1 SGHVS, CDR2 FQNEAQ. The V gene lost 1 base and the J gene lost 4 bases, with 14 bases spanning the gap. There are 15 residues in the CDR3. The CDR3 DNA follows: TGTGCCAGCAGCTTAGGGCCAGGGCAGGGATACGAGCAGTACTTC. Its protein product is CASSLGPGQGYEQYF.

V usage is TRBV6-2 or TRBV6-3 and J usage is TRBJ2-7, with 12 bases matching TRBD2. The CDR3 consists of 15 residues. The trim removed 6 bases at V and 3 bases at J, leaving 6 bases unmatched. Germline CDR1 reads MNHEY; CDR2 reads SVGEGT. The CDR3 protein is CASSPEGLAGYEQYF. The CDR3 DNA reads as TGTGCCAGCAGCCCAGAGGGACTAGCGGGCTACGAGCAGTACTTC.

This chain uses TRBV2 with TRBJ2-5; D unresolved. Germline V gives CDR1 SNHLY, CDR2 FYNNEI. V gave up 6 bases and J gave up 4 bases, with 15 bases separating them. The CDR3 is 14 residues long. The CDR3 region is CASRPSSDVETQYF. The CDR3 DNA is TGTGCCAGCAGACCTTCGTCCGATGTAGAGACCCAGTACTTC.

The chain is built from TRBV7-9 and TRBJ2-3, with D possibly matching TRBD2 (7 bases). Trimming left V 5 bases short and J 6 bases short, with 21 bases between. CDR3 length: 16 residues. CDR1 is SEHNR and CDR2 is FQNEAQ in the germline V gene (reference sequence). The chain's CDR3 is CASSISYGGPGDTQYF. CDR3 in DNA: TGTGCCAGCAGCATCTCCTACGGGGGGCCGGGTGATACGCAGTATTTT. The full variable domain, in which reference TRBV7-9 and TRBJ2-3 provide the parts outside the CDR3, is DTGVSQNPRHKITKRGQNVTFRCDPISEHNRLYWYRQTLGQGPEFLTYFQNEAQLEKSRLLSDRFSAERPKGSFSTLEIQRTEQGDSAMYLCASSISYGGPGDTQYFGPGTRLTVL.

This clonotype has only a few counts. The CDR3 nucleotides read TGTGCCAGCAGCTCCCGGGACAGGGTTTACGAGCAGTACTTC. Its translation: CASSSRDRVYEQYF. This chain joins TRBV4-2 and TRBJ2-7, with 9 nucleotides matching TRBD1. The CDR3 sequence is 14 residues long. Germline lookup yields CDR1 LGHNA and CDR2 YNFKEQ. Trimming removed 5 bases from V and 4 bases from J; junction bases left unmatched: 6.

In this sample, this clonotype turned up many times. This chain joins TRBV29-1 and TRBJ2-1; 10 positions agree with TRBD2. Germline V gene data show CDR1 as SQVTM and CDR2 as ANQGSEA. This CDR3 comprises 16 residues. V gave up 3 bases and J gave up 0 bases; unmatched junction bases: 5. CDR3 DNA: TGCAGCGTTGAGCCCGCTAGCGGGAGCTCCTACAATGAGCAGTTCTTC. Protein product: CSVEPASGSSYNEQFF.

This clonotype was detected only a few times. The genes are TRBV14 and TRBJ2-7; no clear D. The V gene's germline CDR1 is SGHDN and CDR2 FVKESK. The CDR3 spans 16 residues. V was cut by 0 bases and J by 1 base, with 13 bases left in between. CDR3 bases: TGTGCCAGCAGCCAAGAGGGAAACGGTTTGTCCTACGAGCAGTACTTC. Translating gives CASSQEGNGLSYEQYF.

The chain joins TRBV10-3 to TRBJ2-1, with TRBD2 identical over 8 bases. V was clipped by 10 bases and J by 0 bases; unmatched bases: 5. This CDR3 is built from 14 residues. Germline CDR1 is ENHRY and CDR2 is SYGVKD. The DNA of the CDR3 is TGTGCCACCCTCGGGGGGGGCTCCTACAATGAGCAGTTCTTC. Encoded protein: CATLGGGSYNEQFF.

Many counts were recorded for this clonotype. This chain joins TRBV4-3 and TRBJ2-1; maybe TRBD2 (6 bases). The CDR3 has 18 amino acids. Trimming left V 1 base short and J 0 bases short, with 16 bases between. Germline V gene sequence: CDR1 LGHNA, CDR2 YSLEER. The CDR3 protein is CASSQGLAQHYSYNEQFF. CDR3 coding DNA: TGCGCCAGCAGCCAAGGGCTAGCGCAGCATTACTCCTACAATGAGCAGTTCTTC.

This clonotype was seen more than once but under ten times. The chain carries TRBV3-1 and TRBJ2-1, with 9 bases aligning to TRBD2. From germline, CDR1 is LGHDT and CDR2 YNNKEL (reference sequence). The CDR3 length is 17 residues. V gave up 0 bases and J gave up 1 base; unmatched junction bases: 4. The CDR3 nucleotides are TGTGCCAGCAGCCAAGATCTTAGCGGGAGTTCCTACAATGAGCAGTTCTTC. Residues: CASSQDLSGSSYNEQFF.

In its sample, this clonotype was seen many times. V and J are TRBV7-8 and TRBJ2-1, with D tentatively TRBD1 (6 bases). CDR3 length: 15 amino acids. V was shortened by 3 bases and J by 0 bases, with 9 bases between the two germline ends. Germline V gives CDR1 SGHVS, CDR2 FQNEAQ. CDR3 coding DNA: TGTGCCAGCAGCTTGAGGGGGAGCTCCTACAATGAGCAGTTCTTC. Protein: CASSLRGSSYNEQFF.

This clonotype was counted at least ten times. CDR3 coding DNA: TGTGCCAGCAGTTACTCGTTTTTAGCGGGAGGCGAGCAGTACTTC. Protein: CASSYSFLAGGEQYF. The chain couples TRBV6-5 to TRBJ2-7, with 10 bases aligning to TRBD2. Germline-derived CDR1 and CDR2 are MNHEY and SVGAGI. The CDR3 covers 15 residues. The V segment lost 0 bases and the J segment 6 bases; nucleotides outside the gene matches: 5.

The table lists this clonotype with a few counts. DNA of the CDR3: TGTGCCAGCAGAGGGGGGTTAGGGGCGATAGGAGAGACCCAGTACTTC. Its translation: CASRGGLGAIGETQYF. V gene TRBV28 combines with J gene TRBJ2-5; D may correspond to TRBD1 or TRBD2 (6 bases each). This CDR3 is built from 16 residues. Trimming stripped 6 bases from V and 4 bases from J, with 21 bases between. Germline CDR1 MDHEN, CDR2 SYDVKM.

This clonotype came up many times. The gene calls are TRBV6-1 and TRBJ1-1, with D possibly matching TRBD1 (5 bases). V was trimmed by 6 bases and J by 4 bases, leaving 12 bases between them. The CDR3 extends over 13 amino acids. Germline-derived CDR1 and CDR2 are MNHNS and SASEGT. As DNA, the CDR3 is TGTGCCAGCAGAACAAGGGGTCTCACTGAAGCTTTCTTT. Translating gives CASRTRGLTEAFF.